This T cell receptor (beta chain) was documented in a study of post-analysis software for immune sequencing data (dated by TCRdb to the mid-2010s). With respect to the entire study: Relapsing-remitting, secondary progressive and progressive-relapsing multiple sclerosis were recorded as disease courses, and subtype annotation was lacking for some patients. The multiple sclerosis patient repertoires were compared with 11 previously published healthy control repertoires from donors aged 6 to 25 years. A subset of samples was prepared in parallel using single-end sample barcoding, then pooled and co-amplified after Illumina adapter ligation. Broad study findings and their caveats: Strong co-clustering of samples prepared in the same batch was shown by direct clustering with F measure, prompting a batch-effect correction. The control group was slightly older than the multiple sclerosis patient group. Four or five TRBV segments, including TRBV5-6, TRBV5-1 and TRBV20-1, were significantly more frequent in patients than controls. Compared with controls, multiple sclerosis patients had significantly lower normalized Chao1 diversity, a finding suggesting substantial peripheral T-cell clonal expansion.

To demonstrate the VDJtools post-analysis software, TCR beta repertoires were profiled from the peripheral blood of about 13 young patients with multiple sclerosis. The multiple sclerosis patients were children and adolescents ranging in age from about 6 to 16 years. To prepare the library, PCR was applied. Sequencing instrument: Illumina HiSeq 2500. To reduce PCR and sequencing biases, unique molecular identifiers were incorporated into the TCR beta cDNA libraries. Per 1 to 10 million input T cells, around 500,000 cDNA molecules were obtained, such that each molecule approximated one T cell. The patient libraries were prepared and sequenced with the same protocol used for the earlier healthy control dataset. Samples belonging to the same batch were prepared together, multiplexed and sequenced on a shared HiSeq lane. In the source study's methods: Raw barcoded reads were processed with MIGEC, and single-read molecular identifier groups were discarded before consensus assembly and CDR3 extraction. VDJtools was used for post-analysis of the clonotype tables, and diversity was normalized by down-sampling every dataset to the size of the smallest sample. In repertoire overlap clustering, CDR3 amino acid sequences, but not nucleotide sequences, were matched to correct batch-related cross-sample contamination. Through fastp at Q25 and MiXCR, TCRdb rebuilt clones from the public reads, retaining in-frame beta chains. Each record represents a unique CDR3 protein, reported with the most common genes and DNA among its rows. These V and J calls derive from TCRdb rather than the authors' analysis. The sample table records roughly 600,000 distinct CDR3 sequences; around 40% of these occur just once. The ten largest clones add up to over 1.5% of the sample.

Trimming removed 0 bases from V and 1 base from J, leaving 5 bases between the germline ends. From the germline V gene, CDR1 is SGHDT and CDR2 is YYEEEE. Counted from cysteine to phenylalanine, this CDR3 has 14 amino acids. Here the CDR3 DNA is all that survives: 42 bases in frame from base 1. Remarks on this clonotype: This receptor's antigen is unknown. No much larger clonotype is one base removed from it; base qualities were not supplied.

This sequence was found in a girl aged 5-17 years with multiple sclerosis. Input material: blood. The chain is assembled from TRBV5-6 and TRBJ1-5, with no confidently assigned D gene. The nucleotides read TGTGCCAGCAGCTTGGATCGGAGCAATCAGCCCCAGCATTTT. It translates as CASSLDRSNQPQHF.